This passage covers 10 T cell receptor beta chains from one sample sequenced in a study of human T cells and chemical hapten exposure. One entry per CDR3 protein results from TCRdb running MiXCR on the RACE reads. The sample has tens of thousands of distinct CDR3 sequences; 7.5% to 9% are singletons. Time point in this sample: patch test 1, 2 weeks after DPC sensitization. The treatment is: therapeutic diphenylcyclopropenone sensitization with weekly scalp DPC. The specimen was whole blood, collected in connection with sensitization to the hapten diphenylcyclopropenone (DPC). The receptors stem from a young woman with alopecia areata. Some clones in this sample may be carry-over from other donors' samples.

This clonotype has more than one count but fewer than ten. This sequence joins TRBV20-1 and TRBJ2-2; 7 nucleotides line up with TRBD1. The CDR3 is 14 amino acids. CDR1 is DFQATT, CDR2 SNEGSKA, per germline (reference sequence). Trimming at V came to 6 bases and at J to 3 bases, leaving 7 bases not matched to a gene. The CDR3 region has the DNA TGCAGTGCCCCAACAGGGGCGGACACCGGGGAGCTGTTTTTT. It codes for CSAPTGADTGELFF.

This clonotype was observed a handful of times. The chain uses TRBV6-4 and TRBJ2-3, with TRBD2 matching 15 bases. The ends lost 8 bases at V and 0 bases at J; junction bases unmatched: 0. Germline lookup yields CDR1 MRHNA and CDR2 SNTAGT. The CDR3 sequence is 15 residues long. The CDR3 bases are TGTGCCAGCGGGACTAGCGGGGGGAGCACAGATACGCAGTATTTT. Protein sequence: CASGTSGGSTDTQYF.

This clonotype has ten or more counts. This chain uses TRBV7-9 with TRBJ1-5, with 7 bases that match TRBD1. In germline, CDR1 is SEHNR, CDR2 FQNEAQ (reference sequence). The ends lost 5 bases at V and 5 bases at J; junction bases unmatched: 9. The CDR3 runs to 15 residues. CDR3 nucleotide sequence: TGTGCCAGCAGCCTTCACGGGGACAGATATCAGCCCCAGCATTTT. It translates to CASSLHGDRYQPQHF. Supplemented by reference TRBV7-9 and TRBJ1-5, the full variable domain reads DTGVSQNPRHKITKRGQNVTFRCDPISEHNRLYWYRQTLGQGPEFLTYFQNEAQLEKSRLLSDRFSAERPKGSFSTLEIQRTEQGDSAMYLCASSLHGDRYQPQHFGDGTRLSIL.

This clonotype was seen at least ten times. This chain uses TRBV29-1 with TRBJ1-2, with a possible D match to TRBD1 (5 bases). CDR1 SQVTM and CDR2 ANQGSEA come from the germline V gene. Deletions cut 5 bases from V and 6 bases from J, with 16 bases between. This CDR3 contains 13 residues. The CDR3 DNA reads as TGCAGCGTTAGGCAGGAGGGGAGCCATGGCTACACCTTC. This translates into CSVRQEGSHGYTF.

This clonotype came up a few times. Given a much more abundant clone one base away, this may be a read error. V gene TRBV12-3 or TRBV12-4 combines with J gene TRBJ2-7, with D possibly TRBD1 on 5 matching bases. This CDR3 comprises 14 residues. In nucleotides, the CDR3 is TGTGCCAGCAGCACAGGAGTCACCTCCGACGAGCAGTACTTC. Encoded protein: CASSTGVTSDEQYF.

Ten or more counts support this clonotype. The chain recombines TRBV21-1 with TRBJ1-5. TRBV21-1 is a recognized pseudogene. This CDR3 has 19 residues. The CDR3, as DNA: TGTGCCAGCAGCAAAGTAGACAGGGCCCTAGAGACTAGCAATCAGCCCCAGCATTTT. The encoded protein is CASSKVDRALETSNQPQHF.

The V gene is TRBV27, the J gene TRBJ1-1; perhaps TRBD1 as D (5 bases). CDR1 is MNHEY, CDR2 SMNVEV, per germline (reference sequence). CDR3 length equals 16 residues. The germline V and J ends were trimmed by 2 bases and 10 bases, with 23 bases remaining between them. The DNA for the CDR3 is TGTGCCAGCAGTTTAGGAGGGGCAGACTCAGGCTCGCGAGCTTTCTTT. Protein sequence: CASSLGGADSGSRAFF.

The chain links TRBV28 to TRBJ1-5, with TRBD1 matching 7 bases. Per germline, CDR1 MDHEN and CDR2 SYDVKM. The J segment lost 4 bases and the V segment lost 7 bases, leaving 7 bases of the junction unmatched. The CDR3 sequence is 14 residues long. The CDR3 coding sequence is TGTGCCAGCAACACCGGGACAGAAAATCAGCCCCAGCATTTT. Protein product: CASNTGTENQPQHF.

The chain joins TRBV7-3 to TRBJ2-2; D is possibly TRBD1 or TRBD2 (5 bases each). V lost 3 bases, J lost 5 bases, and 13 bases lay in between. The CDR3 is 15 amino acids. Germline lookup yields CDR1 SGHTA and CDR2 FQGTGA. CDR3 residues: CASSLGVVLTGELFF. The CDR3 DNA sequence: TGTGCCAGCAGCTTGGGGGTTGTATTGACCGGGGAGCTGTTTTTT.

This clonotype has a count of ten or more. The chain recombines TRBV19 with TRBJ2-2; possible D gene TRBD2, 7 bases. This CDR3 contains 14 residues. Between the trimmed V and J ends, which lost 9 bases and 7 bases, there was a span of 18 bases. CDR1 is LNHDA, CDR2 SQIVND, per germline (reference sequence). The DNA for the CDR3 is TGTGCCAGCAAACCCCGGGGGGCGGACGGGGAGCTGTTTTTT. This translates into CASKPRGADGELFF.